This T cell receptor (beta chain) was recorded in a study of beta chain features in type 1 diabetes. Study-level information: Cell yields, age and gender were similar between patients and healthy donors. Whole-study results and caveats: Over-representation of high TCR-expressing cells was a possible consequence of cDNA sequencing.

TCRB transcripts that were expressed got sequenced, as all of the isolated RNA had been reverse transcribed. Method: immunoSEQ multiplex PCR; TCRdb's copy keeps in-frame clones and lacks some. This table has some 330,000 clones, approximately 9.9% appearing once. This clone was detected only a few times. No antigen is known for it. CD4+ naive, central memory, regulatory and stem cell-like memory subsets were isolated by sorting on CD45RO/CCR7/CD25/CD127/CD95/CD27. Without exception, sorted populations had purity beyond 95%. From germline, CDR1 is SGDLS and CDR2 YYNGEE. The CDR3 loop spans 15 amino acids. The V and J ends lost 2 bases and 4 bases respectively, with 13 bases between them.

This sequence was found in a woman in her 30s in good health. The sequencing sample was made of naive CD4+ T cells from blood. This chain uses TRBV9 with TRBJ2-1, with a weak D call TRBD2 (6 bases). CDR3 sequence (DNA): TGTGCCAGCAGCGTTTCCAGCGGGCCTTACAATGAGCAGTTCTTC. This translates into CASSVSSGPYNEQFF.